The clone carrying this T cell receptor (beta chain) was counted between two and nine times. The J segment lost 2 bases and the V segment lost 4 bases, leaving 6 bases of the junction unmatched. From germline, CDR1 is SGHRS and CDR2 YFSETQ. The CDR3 extends over 16 amino acids. These data originate in a study of blood T cell repertoires in COVID-19. Whole-study context: Specimens from acute and convalescent COVID-19 originated in the United States, Italy and Spain. PBMCs, B-cell-depleted T cells, or T cells were the source of the cDNA or gDNA that made up the material.

Authors' analysis steps: Amplifying reference gene primers gave estimates of nucleated cell counts. Assay used: immunoSEQ multiplex PCR; TCRdb lists only in-frame clones, some missing. The V and J calls and clone size were taken over from that table, and D and trimming were inferred from the DNA. In the table there are some 120,000 clones, less than 90% of which are singletons. V gene TRBV5-1 combines with J gene TRBJ2-5; 12 bases are a match to TRBD2. Sequencing was done on a sample of peripheral blood. This clonotype was obtained from a woman older than 75 with acute or convalescent COVID-19. CDR3 loop: CASSMLAGGPQETQYF. As DNA, the CDR3 is TGCGCCAGCAGCATGCTAGCGGGGGGGCCTCAAGAGACCCAGTACTTC.